Listed here is a single T cell receptor (beta chain). Recruited during active infection, patients (from Seattle) were subsequently followed longitudinally. The germline gives CDR1 SGDLS, CDR2 YYNGEE. This CDR3 has 15 residues. The trim removed 5 bases at V and 5 bases at J, leaving 8 bases unmatched. These data are taken from a study of blood T cell repertoires in COVID-19. Overall study context: Samples of COVID-19 (acute and convalescent) were obtained from the United States, Italy and Spain. T cells, B-cell-depleted T cells, or PBMCs provided the cDNA or gDNA that served as material.

Produced via immunoSEQ multiplex PCR; TCRdb's table is partial and in-frame only. The sample shows 200,000 to 250,000 clones, around 86% of them seen only once. This chain joins TRBV9 and TRBJ2-1; 9 nucleotides align to TRBD2. The receptor was derived from a woman aged 45-65 years with COVID-19, enrolled during active disease. What was sequenced was peripheral blood. Written as DNA, the CDR3 is TGTGCCAGCAGTCGCAGCGGGGGGAGCCACAATGAGCAGTTCTTC. Residues: CASSRSGGSHNEQFF.